This record concerns one TCR beta chain sequence. Antigen: not known. These data belong to a study of blood T cells in healthy people across ages. In the study overall: About one barcoded beta molecule per two T cells was captured by template switching.

General observations from the study: Diversity of TCR beta per million T cells declined in a roughly linear way with age.

The authors ran a second PCR of about 6 to 11 cycles using a sample-barcoded 5' primer and a J-beta primer mix. In TCRdb, the 5' RACE reads were re-called with MiXCR into one record per CDR3 protein. Of 700,000 to 850,000 distinct CDR3 sequences listed, about 53% are singletons. With V trimmed by 8 bases and J by 5 bases, 6 bases remained unmatched. Germline loops: CDR1 KGHDR, CDR2 SFDVKD. CDR3 length: 16 residues. The TCR originated in a man older than 75 in good health. Sequencing used blood. The chain joins TRBV24-1 to TRBJ2-1, with 15 bases aligning to TRBD2. The CDR3, as DNA: TGTGCCACCATGAGGACTAGCGGGAGGGGGGACAATGAGCAGTTCTTC. Encoded protein: CATMRTSGRGDNEQFF.